One and the same sample provided the 27 T cell receptor beta chains below, sequenced in a study of blood T cell repertoires in COVID-19 (TCRdb year 2020). The library was produced with the immunoSEQ multiplex PCR assay. TCRdb took over this immuneACCESS table, retaining in-frame rearrangements with V and J assigned. Such tables are incomplete; in checked studies, under half of the missing clones stem from an unresolved V gene, and the remainder is unexplained. The sample yields around 380,000 clones; 87% were counted once. 1% to 1.5% of the sample lies in the top ten. What was sequenced was PBMCs or T cells enriched from blood (not recorded which). These receptor sequences come from a man in his thirties or forties who had recovered from COVID-19.

The rearrangement links TRBV10-1 to TRBJ1-1, with D tentatively TRBD1 (6 bases). The CDR3 covers 13 residues. V was pared by 6 bases and J by 5 bases, with 13 bases between. Germline lookup yields CDR1 WNHNN and CDR2 SYGVQD (reference sequence). The DNA of the CDR3 is TGCGCCAGCAGCCCTTCCCAGGGGACTGAAGCTTTCTTT. Its translation: CASSPSQGTEAFF.

The chain employs TRBV19 and TRBJ2-7; 8 bases line up with TRBD2. This CDR3 region has 13 residues. The ends lost 6 bases at V and 5 bases at J; junction bases unmatched: 6. Germline CDR1 LNHDA, CDR2 SQIVND (reference sequence). The CDR3: CASSRGGGNEQYF. As DNA, the CDR3 is TGTGCCAGTAGCCGGGGGGGCGGCAACGAGCAGTACTTC. Based on the CDR3 plus reference TRBV19 and TRBJ2-7, the full variable domain is DGGITQSPKYLFRKEGQNVTLSCEQNLNHDAMYWYRQDPGQGLRLIYYSQIVNDFQKGDIAEGYSVSREKKESFPLTVTSAQKNPTAFYLCASSRGGGNEQYFGPGTRLTVT.

The CDR3 sequence is CASSRQGNTGELFF. The CDR3 DNA reads TGTGCCAGCAGCCGACAGGGGAACACCGGGGAGCTGTTTTTT. The chain combines TRBV7-3 with TRBJ2-2; TRBD1 matches at 7 bases. CDR1 and CDR2 (germline): SGHTA, FQGTGA. The CDR3 consists of 14 residues. V gave up 5 bases and J gave up 1 base; unmatched junction bases: 1.

The chain recombines TRBV7-8 with TRBJ2-1; unclear D gene. The CDR3 runs to 13 residues. Germline CDR1 is SGHVS and CDR2 is FQNEAQ. V shed 3 bases and J shed 8 bases, with 11 bases lying between them. CDR3 sequence: CASSFGSDYEQFF. CDR3 nucleotide sequence: TGTGCCAGCAGCTTCGGCTCCGACTATGAGCAGTTCTTC.

The rearrangement links TRBV12-3 or TRBV12-4 to TRBJ1-1; TRBD1 might be the D (5 bases). The CDR3 totals 12 residues. Between the trimmed V and J ends, which lost 5 bases and 5 bases, there was a span of 9 bases. The DNA of the CDR3 is TGTGCCAGCAGTCTTGGACAAACTGAAGCTTTCTTT. This encodes CASSLGQTEAFF.

The V and J genes are TRBV3-1 (or the pseudogene TRBV3-2) and TRBJ2-3, with 11 nucleotides matching TRBD2. The V and J ends lost 4 bases and 3 bases, in that order; junction bases with no gene match: 6. Germline V gene data show CDR1 as LGHDT and CDR2 as YNNKEL (reference sequence). This CDR3 region has 16 residues. This chain's CDR3 is CASSLASGGLTDTQYF. The CDR3 DNA follows: TGTGCCAGCAGCCTTGCTAGCGGGGGGTTGACAGATACGCAGTATTTT.

The chain carries TRBV11-3 and TRBJ2-5; perhaps TRBD1 as D (6 bases). The CDR3 sequence is 15 residues long. Germline CDR1 reads SGHNT; CDR2 reads YENEEA. The ends were cut back, 5 bases at V and 2 bases at J, with 15 bases in the middle. Here the CDR3 reads CASSPGTSLQETQYF. CDR3 in DNA: TGTGCCAGCAGCCCCGGGACATCCTTGCAAGAGACCCAGTACTTC.

The V call is TRBV10-3, the J call TRBJ1-1; the D is unclear. Germline lookup yields CDR1 ENHRY and CDR2 SYGVKD. Trimming shortened V by 6 bases and J by 5 bases, and 16 bases separated the two germline ends. This CDR3 region has 14 residues. The CDR3 DNA is TGTGCCATCAGCCCGGGAGGATCCGGAACTGAAGCTTTCTTT. Amino acid sequence: CAISPGGSGTEAFF.

CDR3 residues: CSASSFTRANYGYTF. The CDR3 nucleotides read TGCAGTGCTAGTTCGTTTACTCGTGCTAACTATGGCTACACCTTC. The rearrangement uses TRBV20-1 and TRBJ1-2, with no clear D. CDR1 is DFQATT and CDR2 is SNEGSKA in the germline V gene (reference sequence). V lost 3 bases, J lost 0 bases, and 14 bases lay in between. This CDR3 region has 15 residues.

The gene calls are TRBV9 and TRBJ1-1, with D unresolved. The V end was cut by 3 bases, the J end by 4 bases, with 16 bases between. The CDR3 is made up of 15 amino acids. Germline V gene lookup returns CDR1 SGDLS and CDR2 YYNGEE. The CDR3 DNA reads TGTGCCAGCAGCGGACCCGGGAGCCTCGGCACTGAAGCTTTCTTT. Translation gives CASSGPGSLGTEAFF. The full variable domain, in which reference TRBV9 and TRBJ1-1 provide the parts outside the CDR3, is DSGVTQTPKHLITATGQRVTLRCSPRSGDLSVYWYQQSLDQGLQFLIQYYNGEERAKGNILERFSAQQFPDLHSELNLSSLELGDSALYFCASSGPGSLGTEAFFGQGTRLTVV.

The chain employs TRBV3-1 (or the pseudogene TRBV3-2) and TRBJ2-1; 10 positions match TRBD1. CDR3 size: 15 residues. V gave up 5 bases and J gave up 8 bases; unmatched junction bases: 9. CDR1 LGHDT and CDR2 YNNKEL come from the germline V gene (reference sequence). The DNA of the CDR3 is TGTGCCAGCAGCGCCGGTGGCGGGACAGGGGATGAGCAGTTCTTC. This gives the protein CASSAGGGTGDEQFF.

This sequence joins TRBV19 and TRBJ1-5, with unresolved D. CDR1 LNHDA and CDR2 SQIVND come from the germline V gene (reference sequence). V was clipped by 7 bases and J by 5 bases, with 12 bases between them. The CDR3 has 13 amino acids. The CDR3 DNA is TGTGCCAGTACCCAGTCGGGGTATCAGCCCCAGCATTTT. Translating it yields CASTQSGYQPQHF. Full variable domain (outside the CDR3, taken from reference TRBV19 and TRBJ1-5): DGGITQSPKYLFRKEGQNVTLSCEQNLNHDAMYWYRQDPGQGLRLIYYSQIVNDFQKGDIAEGYSVSREKKESFPLTVTSAQKNPTAFYLCASTQSGYQPQHFGDGTRLSIL.

The chain carries TRBV5-6 and TRBJ1-5; possible D gene TRBD1, 6 bases. Germline V CDR1 and CDR2: SGHDT, YYEEEE. The V and J ends lost 5 bases and 4 bases respectively, with 16 bases between them. The CDR3 consists of 15 residues. Here the CDR3 reads CASSWGPAANQPQHF. The CDR3 DNA reads as TGTGCCAGCAGTTGGGGGCCGGCGGCAAATCAGCCCCAGCATTTT.

The genes are TRBV7-8 and TRBJ2-1; a possible D gene is TRBD1 (5 bases). The CDR3 sequence is 15 residues long. The V and J ends lost 5 bases and 1 base respectively, with 12 bases between them. Per germline, CDR1 SGHVS and CDR2 FQNEAQ. The CDR3 is CASSRARVSYNEQFF. Here the CDR3 DNA reads TGTGCCAGCAGCCGGGCCAGGGTTTCCTACAATGAGCAGTTCTTC.

The gene calls are TRBV19 and TRBJ1-2; D might be TRBD1 (5 bases). Germline V gives CDR1 LNHDA, CDR2 SQIVND (reference sequence). The CDR3 totals 19 residues. The V end lost 3 bases, the J end lost 5 bases, and 28 bases lay between the germline ends. The CDR3 nucleotides are TGTGCCAGTAGTATTCAGGTGTTTACGGAAAGACAAGGGGTTTATGGCTACACCTTC. Translating it yields CASSIQVFTERQGVYGYTF. The full variable domain, completed using reference TRBV19 and TRBJ1-2, is DGGITQSPKYLFRKEGQNVTLSCEQNLNHDAMYWYRQDPGQGLRLIYYSQIVNDFQKGDIAEGYSVSREKKESFPLTVTSAQKNPTAFYLCASSIQVFTERQGVYGYTFGSGTRLTVV.

This clone was counted once. The genes are TRBV14 and TRBJ1-5; D not certain. Trimming removed 0 bases at V and 0 bases at J, with 3 bases between. This CDR3 is built from 14 residues. Looked up from germline, CDR1 is SGHDN and CDR2 is FVKESK. In nucleotides, the CDR3 is TGTGCCAGCAGCCAAGAGTATAGCAATCAGCCCCAGCATTTT. Encoded protein: CASSQEYSNQPQHF.

The V gene is TRBV4-3, the J gene TRBJ2-3; TRBD2 is a possible D gene (6 bases). This CDR3 is 15 amino acids long. Germline values: CDR1 LGHNA, CDR2 YSLEER. V lost 4 bases to trimming and J lost 1 base, with 12 bases between them. CDR3 DNA sequence: TGCGCCAGCAGCCCCGGTACGGGGGGCACAGATACGCAGTATTTT. This translates into CASSPGTGGTDTQYF.

This rearrangement joins TRBV5-4 to TRBJ1-1; D might be TRBD1 (5 bases). This CDR3 is 14 amino acids long. The V end was cut by 8 bases, the J end by 7 bases, with 21 bases between. Germline CDR1 reads SGHNT; CDR2 reads YYREEE (reference sequence). CDR3 in DNA: TGTGCCAGTGGGGGAGGGGCGAGGGCCAATGAAGCTTTCTTT. Its protein is CASGGGARANEAFF.

The V and J genes are TRBV7-2 and TRBJ1-2, with 8 bases identical to TRBD1. CDR1 is SGHTA, CDR2 FQGNSA, per germline. The trim removed 4 bases at V and 8 bases at J, leaving 12 bases unmatched. The CDR3 is made up of 15 amino acids. The CDR3 here is CASSSFGQGLLGYTF. DNA for the CDR3: TGTGCCAGCAGCTCCTTCGGACAGGGTCTTTTGGGCTACACCTTC.

This clone was detected only once. The chain couples TRBV3-1 (or the pseudogene TRBV3-2) to TRBJ1-3; 7 bases line up with TRBD1. Germline V CDR1 and CDR2: LGHDT, YNNKEL (reference sequence). The CDR3 has 16 amino acids. Trimming at V came to 7 bases and at J to 3 bases, leaving 12 bases not matched to a gene. As DNA, the CDR3 is TGTGCCAGCACATCAATAAGGGGGCTTTTTGGAAACACCATATATTTT. As protein: CASTSIRGLFGNTIYF.

For this clone: The sample contains more than one DNA sequence encoding this CDR3. The rearrangement uses TRBV6-5 and TRBJ1-5, with a tentative D call TRBD1 (5 bases). V lost 4 bases and J lost 2, with 6 bases in between. Germline CDR1 is MNHEY and CDR2 is SVGAGI. The CDR3 loop spans 13 amino acids. The CDR3 loop reads CASSWGGNQPQHF. Written as DNA, the CDR3 is TGTGCCAGCAGTTGGGGGGGCAATCAGCCCCAGCATTTT.

This sequence joins TRBV2 and TRBJ1-1; 7 bases fit TRBD1. Per the germline V gene, CDR1 is SNHLY and CDR2 is FYNNEI. CDR3 length: 14 residues. The trim removed 3 bases at V and 1 base at J, leaving 2 bases unmatched. The CDR3 DNA is TGTGCCAGCAGTGATCACAGGGGGAACACTGAAGCTTTCTTT. It translates to CASSDHRGNTEAFF.

J is TRBJ2-2 and V is TRBV5-1; D remains unclear. The V gene lost 6 bases and the J gene lost 4 bases, with 7 bases spanning the gap. Germline V gene data show CDR1 as SGHRS and CDR2 as YFSETQ. CDR3 length: 12 residues. As DNA, the CDR3 is TGCGCCAGCAATCTAGGCACCGGGGAGCTGTTTTTT. This encodes CASNLGTGELFF.

V is TRBV5-6 and J is TRBJ2-3; 10 nucleotides align to TRBD2. Germline-derived CDR1 and CDR2 are SGHDT and YYEEEE. V shed 0 bases, J shed 3 bases, and the junction held 1 base outside the gene matches. This CDR3 is built from 15 residues. CDR3 DNA sequence: TGTGCCAGCAGCTTGGAACTAGCGGGGACAGATACGCAGTATTTT. Translation gives CASSLELAGTDTQYF.

The chain has TRBV2 and TRBJ1-1, with D unclear. The CDR3 extends over 13 amino acids. Trimming stripped 6 bases from V and 0 bases from J, with 8 bases between. Germline assignment: CDR1 SNHLY and CDR2 FYNNEI. In DNA form, the CDR3 reads TGTGCCAGCAGCGTAAATTTGAACACTGAAGCTTTCTTT. Residues: CASSVNLNTEAFF.

The chain carries TRBV18 and TRBJ1-5, with TRBD1 identical over 9 bases. CDR1 KGHSH and CDR2 LQKENI come from the germline V gene. The junction had 5 bases not matched to a gene; V was cut back by 1 base and J by 10 bases. CDR3 length equals 14 residues. The CDR3 sequence: CASSPRDREAPQHF. The DNA for the CDR3 is TGTGCCAGCTCACCACGGGACAGGGAGGCCCCCCAGCATTTT.

CDR3 coding DNA: TGTGCCAGCGGGGACAGATCCTACGAGCAGTACTTC. Translating gives CASGDRSYEQYF. The rearrangement joins TRBV13 to TRBJ2-7; 7 bases align to TRBD1. Germline V gene sequence: CDR1 PRHDT, CDR2 FYEKMQ (reference sequence). The junction had 2 bases not matched to a gene; V was cut back by 8 bases and J by 1 base. The CDR3 length is 12 residues.